These T cell receptor beta chains were read from a single sample in a study of human T cells and chemical hapten exposure. TCRdb called the RACE reads again in MiXCR, with one record for every CDR3 protein. This sample has over 35,000 distinct CDR3 sequences, with 8% to 9.5% found just once. The sequencing here drew on whole blood, taken in connection with sensitization to the hapten diphenylcyclopropenone (DPC). Receptors were obtained from a woman in her forties with alopecia areata. Some clones in this sample may be carry-over from other donors' samples. Both conserved end residues are part of each CDR3. Each record gives: D gene, CDR3 length, V gene, J gene, clone size, CDR3 protein, CDR3 DNA. D genes are given only for firm matches. Not every row has a clone size; where given, it reads once, few, many or a size class.

d_gene: -
len: 14
v_gene: TRBV7-8
j_gene: TRBJ2-2
abundance: few
CDR3aa: CASSLMENTGELFF
CDR3nt: TGTGCCAGCAGCTTAATGGAGAACACCGGGGAGCTGTTTTTT

d_gene: -
len: 14
v_gene: TRBV18
j_gene: TRBJ2-7
abundance: many
CDR3aa: CASSPPSVGGEQYF
CDR3nt: TGTGCCAGCTCACCACCGAGTGTCGGGGGTGAGCAGTACTTC

d_gene: TRBD2
len: 15
v_gene: TRBV18
j_gene: TRBJ2-7
abundance: many
CDR3aa: CASSPGRGANYEQYF
CDR3nt: TGTGCCAGCTCACCAGGGCGGGGGGCGAACTACGAGCAGTACTTC

d_gene: -
len: 15
v_gene: TRBV5-1
j_gene: TRBJ2-1
abundance: many
CDR3aa: CASSLVGEGGFEQFF
CDR3nt: TGCGCCAGCAGCTTGGTGGGTGAGGGAGGCTTTGAGCAGTTCTTC

d_gene: -
len: 14
v_gene: TRBV5-1
j_gene: TRBJ1-1
abundance: many
CDR3aa: CASRQSSMNTEAFF
CDR3nt: TGCGCCAGCCGACAGAGCTCCATGAACACTGAAGCTTTCTTT

d_gene: -
len: 14
v_gene: TRBV7-9
j_gene: TRBJ2-3
abundance: many
CDR3aa: CASSLALGSDTQYF
CDR3nt: TGTGCCAGCAGCTTAGCTTTAGGATCAGATACGCAGTATTTT

d_gene: -
len: 13
v_gene: TRBV7-2
j_gene: TRBJ1-5
abundance: many
CDR3aa: CASSLAYNQPQHF
CDR3nt: TGTGCCAGCAGCTTAGCTTATAATCAGCCCCAGCATTTT

d_gene: -
len: 15
v_gene: TRBV7-9
j_gene: TRBJ2-3
abundance: many
CDR3aa: CASSPTLGLRYTQYF
CDR3nt: TGTGCCAGCAGCCCAACGTTGGGCCTTCGGTATACGCAGTATTTT

d_gene: TRBD1
len: 16
v_gene: TRBV12-3/TRBV12-4
j_gene: TRBJ2-1
abundance: -
CDR3aa: CASRWGTGRTSSEQFF
CDR3nt: TGTGCCAGCAGATGGGGGACAGGGAGGACTAGTAGTGAGCAGTTCTTC

d_gene: TRBD1
len: 14
v_gene: TRBV7-3
j_gene: TRBJ1-2
abundance: -
CDR3aa: CASSLKGANYGYTF
CDR3nt: TGTGCCAGCAGCTTAAAGGGGGCCAACTATGGCTACACCTTC

d_gene: TRBD2
len: 13
v_gene: TRBV28
j_gene: TRBJ2-4
abundance: many
CDR3aa: CASRDGGVDIQYF
CDR3nt: TGTGCCAGCAGGGACGGGGGGGTGGACATTCAGTACTTC

d_gene: -
len: 17
v_gene: TRBV20-1
j_gene: TRBJ1-1
abundance: many
CDR3aa: CSAREFIGAGQNTEAFF
CDR3nt: TGCAGTGCTAGAGAATTTATAGGGGCAGGTCAGAACACTGAAGCTTTCTTT

d_gene: -
len: 13
v_gene: TRBV7-3
j_gene: TRBJ2-5
abundance: many
CDR3aa: CASSRDYQETQYF
CDR3nt: TGTGCCAGCAGTCGGGACTACCAAGAGACCCAGTACTTC

d_gene: -
len: 11
v_gene: TRBV20-1
j_gene: TRBJ1-1
abundance: few
CDR3aa: CSARTSSEAFF
CDR3nt: TGCAGTGCTAGGACTTCATCGGAAGCTTTCTTT

d_gene: TRBD1
len: 18
v_gene: TRBV6-1
j_gene: TRBJ1-4
abundance: many
CDR3aa: CASSERDRVLATNEKLFF
CDR3nt: TGTGCCAGCAGTGAAAGGGACAGAGTTCTAGCAACTAATGAAAAACTGTTTTTT

d_gene: -
len: 13
v_gene: TRBV4-3
j_gene: TRBJ2-2
abundance: -
CDR3aa: CASSQVKPGELFF
CDR3nt: TGCGCCAGCAGCCAAGTCAAGCCCGGGGAGCTGTTTTTT

d_gene: -
len: 14
v_gene: TRBV15
j_gene: TRBJ2-3
abundance: many
CDR3aa: CATSTRLETDTQYF
CDR3nt: TGTGCCACCAGCACCCGACTAGAGACAGATACGCAGTATTTT

d_gene: TRBD2
len: 14
v_gene: TRBV7-8
j_gene: TRBJ2-1
abundance: medium-sized
CDR3aa: CACGGRSLSNEQFF
CDR3nt: TGTGCGTGCGGGGGAAGGTCTTTGAGCAATGAGCAGTTCTTC

d_gene: TRBD1
len: 14
v_gene: TRBV20-1
j_gene: TRBJ2-7
abundance: many
CDR3aa: CSARRDRGSYEQYF
CDR3nt: TGCAGTGCTAGACGGGACAGGGGATCCTACGAGCAGTACTTC

d_gene: -
len: 15
v_gene: TRBV9
j_gene: TRBJ2-7
abundance: -
CDR3aa: CASSRRDLPYYEQYF
CDR3nt: TGTGCCAGCAGCCGGAGGGACCTCCCCTACTACGAGCAGTACTTC

d_gene: -
len: 15
v_gene: TRBV6-4
j_gene: TRBJ2-1
abundance: many
CDR3aa: CASQLGGEGNNEQFF
CDR3nt: TGTGCCAGCCAGCTTGGGGGCGAAGGAAACAATGAGCAGTTCTTC

d_gene: -
len: 20
v_gene: TRBV21-1
j_gene: TRBJ1-2
abundance: -
CDR3aa: CASSPARQSITTLRVGGYTF
CDR3nt: TGTGCCAGCAGCCCCGCTAGACAGAGTATAACTACCCTTCGAGTAGGTGGCTACACCTTC

d_gene: -
len: 11
v_gene: TRBV12-3/TRBV12-4
j_gene: TRBJ2-7
abundance: many
CDR3aa: CASSPDYEQYF
CDR3nt: TGTGCCAGCAGCCCCGATTACGAGCAGTACTTC

d_gene: -
len: 15
v_gene: TRBV27
j_gene: TRBJ1-2
abundance: many
CDR3aa: CASSLGGSPNYGYTF
CDR3nt: TGTGCCAGCAGTTTAGGTGGCAGCCCCAACTATGGCTACACCTTC

d_gene: TRBD1
len: 16
v_gene: TRBV6-5
j_gene: TRBJ1-4
abundance: many
CDR3aa: CASSRSGTGNFEKLFF
CDR3nt: TGTGCCAGCAGTCGCTCCGGGACAGGGAATTTTGAAAAACTGTTTTTT

d_gene: TRBD2
len: 17
v_gene: TRBV4-1
j_gene: TRBJ2-1
abundance: many
CDR3aa: CASSQGLAGGPEGEQFF
CDR3nt: TGCGCCAGCAGCCAAGGGCTAGCGGGGGGGCCGGAGGGTGAGCAGTTCTTC

d_gene: -
len: 14
v_gene: TRBV5-1
j_gene: TRBJ2-1
abundance: many
CDR3aa: CASSPVGADNEQFF
CDR3nt: TGCGCCAGCAGCCCAGTGGGGGCCGACAATGAGCAGTTCTTC

d_gene: TRBD2
len: 19
v_gene: TRBV4-3
j_gene: TRBJ2-1
abundance: -
CDR3aa: CASSQDRGGGTSSYNEQFF
CDR3nt: TGCGCCAGCAGCCAAGATCGGGGCGGGGGGACGAGCTCCTACAATGAGCAGTTCTTC

d_gene: -
len: 14
v_gene: TRBV29-1
j_gene: TRBJ2-3
abundance: many
CDR3aa: CSVEDWDSTDTQYF
CDR3nt: TGCAGCGTTGAGGATTGGGACTCCACAGATACGCAGTATTTT

d_gene: TRBD1
len: 14
v_gene: TRBV7-7
j_gene: TRBJ2-3
abundance: many
CDR3aa: CASSKGQGTDTQYF
CDR3nt: TGTGCCAGCAGCAAGGGACAGGGAACAGATACGCAGTATTTT

d_gene: -
len: 13
v_gene: TRBV9
j_gene: TRBJ2-7
abundance: many
CDR3aa: CASSVGLLGEQYF
CDR3nt: TGTGCCAGCAGCGTAGGGTTGCTGGGCGAGCAGTACTTC

d_gene: -
len: 13
v_gene: TRBV7-3
j_gene: TRBJ2-1
abundance: many
CDR3aa: CASSLVPYNEQFF
CDR3nt: TGTGCCAGCAGCTTAGTACCTTACAATGAGCAGTTCTTC

d_gene: -
len: 15
v_gene: TRBV9
j_gene: TRBJ2-7
abundance: -
CDR3aa: CASSVSPLGAYEQYF
CDR3nt: TGTGCCAGCAGCGTATCTCCTTTAGGGGCCTACGAGCAGTACTTC

d_gene: -
len: 13
v_gene: TRBV27
j_gene: TRBJ2-7
abundance: -
CDR3aa: CASRQVLSNEQYF
CDR3nt: TGTGCCAGCAGACAGGTGCTTTCGAACGAGCAGTACTTC

d_gene: TRBD2
len: 16
v_gene: TRBV5-6
j_gene: TRBJ2-5
abundance: few
CDR3aa: CASSLPGGGAEETQYF
CDR3nt: TGTGCCAGCAGCCTGCCGGGCGGGGGGGCCGAAGAGACCCAGTACTTC